One and the same sample provided the 25 T cell receptor beta chains below, sequenced in a study of T-cell memory formation after mild COVID-19. MiXCR, applied by TCRdb to the 5' RACE reads, yields one record per CDR3 protein. This table has approximately 50,000 distinct CDR3 sequences, roughly 9% appearing once. Source material: PBMCs or a T cell subset sorted from them (not recorded which). All receptors derive from an adult woman who had mild COVID-19 (a few samples of this study predate the infection). Cell type and time point are not known.

In this sample, this clonotype turned up a few times. V and J are TRBV3-1 and TRBJ2-2; D gene uncertain. The CDR3 spans 15 residues. V was trimmed by 4 bases and J by 2 bases, leaving 11 bases between them. Germline V lookup: CDR1 LGHDT, CDR2 YNNKEL (reference sequence). CDR3 loop: CASSPSSPNTGELFF. CDR3 sequence (DNA): TGTGCCAGCAGCCCCTCAAGTCCAAACACCGGGGAGCTGTTTTTT.

The chain joins TRBV29-1 to TRBJ2-3, with D perhaps TRBD2 (6 bases). Germline V gene data show CDR1 as SQVTM and CDR2 as ANQGSEA. Trimming took off 6 bases at V and 2 bases at J, with 21 bases between the two ends. CDR3 length: 16 residues. The CDR3 region is CSVTLVAELPTDTQYF. CDR3 DNA sequence: TGCAGCGTGACCCTAGTAGCGGAGCTCCCCACAGATACGCAGTATTTT.

The chain has TRBV12-3 or TRBV12-4 and TRBJ2-1; the match to TRBD2 covers 9 bases. V lost 7 bases and J lost 4; bases outside the gene matches: 11. CDR3 length: 16 residues. The CDR3 nucleotides are TGTGCCAGCATAAAAGGGGCGGGAGGGACTTACAATGAGCAGTTCTTC. This translates into CASIKGAGGTYNEQFF.

The genes are TRBV5-1 and TRBJ2-7; 14 bases are a match to TRBD2. CDR1 is SGHRS and CDR2 is YFSETQ in the germline V gene. J gave up 6 bases and V 2 bases, and 13 bases lay outside the gene matches. The CDR3 loop spans 18 amino acids. CDR3 residues: CASSLRPTSGRESLEQYF. CDR3 DNA sequence: TGCGCCAGCAGCTTAAGACCGACTAGCGGGAGGGAAAGCCTCGAGCAGTACTTC.

In its sample, this clonotype was seen many times. This chain uses TRBV10-3 with TRBJ2-7, with TRBD1 as a possible D gene (6 bases). CDR3 size: 13 residues. Trimming removed 9 bases from V and 5 bases from J, with 17 bases in between. CDR1 and CDR2 from the germline V gene are ENHRY and SYGVKD. The CDR3 region is CAIFPRDTHEQYF. The CDR3 coding sequence is TGTGCCATTTTTCCTCGGGACACCCACGAGCAGTACTTC.

Ten or more counts support this clonotype. The chain has TRBV13 and TRBJ2-7; D is possibly TRBD1 (5 bases). Germline assignment: CDR1 PRHDT and CDR2 FYEKMQ (reference sequence). Deletions cut 2 bases from V and 0 bases from J, with 17 bases between. The length of the CDR3 is 17 residues. The CDR3 is CASSLRLQTAVSYEQYF. CDR3 nucleotide sequence: TGTGCCAGCAGCTTACGATTGCAGACAGCAGTCTCCTACGAGCAGTACTTC. Together with reference TRBV13 and TRBJ2-7, the CDR3 gives the full variable domain: AAGVIQSPRHLIKEKRETATLKCYPIPRHDTVYWYQQGPGQDPQFLISFYEKMQSDKGSIPDRFSAQQFSDYHSELNMSSLELGDSALYFCASSLRLQTAVSYEQYFGPGTRLTVT.

CDR3 amino acids: CATSDGRGVYQPQHF. CDR3 in DNA: TGTGCCACCAGTGATGGCAGGGGTGTTTATCAGCCCCAGCATTTT. This chain uses TRBV24-1 with TRBJ1-5; a weak D match, TRBD1 (6 bases). CDR1 is KGHDR and CDR2 is SFDVKD in the germline V gene. This CDR3 has 15 amino acids. The V end was cut by 3 bases, the J end by 5 bases, with 13 bases between.

This chain uses TRBV19 with TRBJ2-2; the D is unclear. From germline, CDR1 is LNHDA and CDR2 SQIVND (reference sequence). Deletions cut 8 bases from V and 0 bases from J, with 16 bases between. The CDR3 is 16 residues long. CDR3 nucleotides: TGTGCCAGTTGGGTAGGTGGGATTGCGAACACCGGGGAGCTGTTTTTT. This encodes CASWVGGIANTGELFF.

This clonotype was counted ten times or more. The CDR3, as DNA: TGCAGCGTGGGATTTACAGGCTACGAGCAGTACTTC. It is translated as CSVGFTGYEQYF. The rearrangement joins TRBV29-1 to TRBJ2-7; the D gene is possibly TRBD1 (5 bases). The CDR3 length is 12 residues. CDR1 is SQVTM, CDR2 ANQGSEA, per germline. V lost 6 bases, J lost 3 bases, and 12 bases lay in between.

This sequence joins TRBV5-1 and TRBJ2-3, with D possibly TRBD2 on 5 matching bases. Germline CDR1 reads SGHRS; CDR2 reads YFSETQ. This CDR3 has 15 residues. V lost 7 bases and J 4 bases, leaving 19 bases between the germline ends. CDR3 residues: CASAGSGGAPDTQYF. CDR3 bases: TGCGCCAGCGCGGGCTCGGGCGGAGCTCCAGATACGCAGTATTTT. The full variable domain, with the rest looked up from reference TRBV5-1 and TRBJ2-3, is KAGVTQTPRYLIKTRGQQVTLSCSPISGHRSVSWYQQTPGQGLQFLFEYFSETQRNKGNFPGRFSGRQFSNSRSEMNVSTLELGDSALYLCASAGSGGAPDTQYFGPGTRLTVL.

Only a few counts were recorded for this clonotype. The V call is TRBV2, the J call TRBJ2-5, with TRBD1 as a possible D gene (5 bases). The V gene lost 7 bases and the J gene lost 3 bases, with 6 bases spanning the gap. This CDR3 spans 11 amino acids. The germline CDR1 and CDR2 sequences are SNHLY and FYNNEI. In nucleotides, the CDR3 is TGTGCCAGCAAAGGGGAAGAGACCCAGTACTTC. Translated: CASKGEETQYF.

This clonotype was seen only a few times. The rearrangement links TRBV20-1 to TRBJ2-3, with D uncertain. The CDR3 extends over 14 amino acids. Trimming took 1 base from V and 1 from J, leaving 9 bases between them. Germline values: CDR1 DFQATT, CDR2 SNEGSKA (reference sequence). The CDR3: CSARVFVGTDTQYF. CDR3 in DNA: TGCAGTGCTAGAGTGTTTGTAGGCACAGATACGCAGTATTTT.

This clonotype has only a few counts. J is TRBJ2-1 and V is TRBV15, with 7 positions matching TRBD1. J gave up 5 bases and V 2 bases, and 6 bases lay outside the gene matches. The germline gives CDR1 LNHNV, CDR2 YYDKDF (reference sequence). The CDR3 extends over 15 amino acids. The DNA of the CDR3 is TGTGCCACCAGCAGATACCGGGACAGAGACAATGAGCAGTTCTTC. It codes for CATSRYRDRDNEQFF.

This clonotype has just a few counts. V usage is TRBV15 and J usage is TRBJ2-5, with 12 positions matching TRBD2. The V and J ends lost 2 bases and 4 bases, in that order; junction bases with no gene match: 5. The CDR3 loop spans 16 amino acids. Germline V gene sequence: CDR1 LNHNV, CDR2 YYDKDF (reference sequence). CDR3 region: CATSRTPSGGAETQYF. DNA of the CDR3: TGTGCCACCAGCAGAACCCCTAGCGGGGGGGCAGAGACCCAGTACTTC.

V gene TRBV20-1 combines with J gene TRBJ2-4, with unresolved D. The germline V gene encodes CDR1 DFQATT and CDR2 SNEGSKA (reference sequence). This CDR3 is 14 amino acids long. Trimming took off 0 bases at V and 8 bases at J, with 14 bases between the two ends. The CDR3 DNA reads as TGCAGTGCTAGAGATCGATGGAATGGAGACATTCAGTACTTC. Translated, it gives CSARDRWNGDIQYF.

In its sample, this clonotype was seen a few times. The V and J genes are TRBV24-1 and TRBJ2-7, with TRBD1 identical over 8 bases. The junction had 8 bases not matched to a gene; V was cut back by 11 bases and J by 3 bases. CDR3 length: 13 residues. CDR1 KGHDR and CDR2 SFDVKD come from the germline V gene. This CDR3 reads CASQQGAHYEQYF. CDR3 coding DNA: TGTGCCAGCCAGCAGGGGGCCCACTACGAGCAGTACTTC.

This clonotype was detected a few times. The V call is TRBV18, the J call TRBJ2-5, with D possibly being TRBD2 (5 bases). Trimming took off 3 bases at V and 8 bases at J, with 10 bases between the two ends. This CDR3 comprises 12 residues. CDR1 is KGHSH and CDR2 is LQKENI in the germline V gene. This CDR3 reads CASSPSEGTQYF. The CDR3 DNA reads TGTGCCAGCTCACCCTCCGAGGGAACCCAGTACTTC.

This clonotype came up a few times. The V gene is TRBV5-1, the J gene TRBJ1-2; D is perhaps TRBD1 (6 bases). Germline CDR1 reads SGHRS; CDR2 reads YFSETQ. The V and J ends lost 0 bases and 8 bases respectively, with 17 bases between them. The CDR3 covers 15 residues. CDR3 in DNA: TGCGCCAGCAGCTTGGCCGGGCAGGGGAAAGAAGGCTACACCTTC. Protein product: CASSLAGQGKEGYTF. Based on the CDR3 plus reference TRBV5-1 and TRBJ1-2, the full variable domain is KAGVTQTPRYLIKTRGQQVTLSCSPISGHRSVSWYQQTPGQGLQFLFEYFSETQRNKGNFPGRFSGRQFSNSRSEMNVSTLELGDSALYLCASSLAGQGKEGYTFGSGTRLTVV.

The V gene is TRBV7-8, the J gene TRBJ2-1; D not certain. The V and J ends lost 8 bases and 5 bases respectively, with 13 bases between them. CDR1 and CDR2 (germline): SGHVS, FQNEAQ. The CDR3 is 13 amino acids. The CDR3: CASGRRMNNEQFF. The CDR3 DNA follows: TGTGCCAGCGGGCGGCGGATGAACAATGAGCAGTTCTTC. The complete variable domain, with remaining parts taken from reference TRBV7-8 and TRBJ2-1, reads GAGVSQSPRYKVAKRGQDVALRCDPISGHVSLFWYQQALGQGPEFLTYFQNEAQLDKSGLPSDRFFAERPEGSVSTLKIQRTQQEDSAVYLCASGRRMNNEQFFGPGTRLTVL.

This clonotype has ten or more counts. The rearrangement links TRBV5-1 to TRBJ1-6, with TRBD1 as a possible D gene (5 bases). The CDR3 covers 15 residues. V lost 1 base and J lost 7, with 12 bases in between. Germline CDR1 reads SGHRS; CDR2 reads YFSETQ. DNA of the CDR3: TGCGCCAGCAGCTTGAGGACCGGGGGGAATTCACCCCTCCACTTT. Translation gives CASSLRTGGNSPLHF.

This clonotype was observed at least ten times. The gene calls are TRBV12-3 or TRBV12-4 and TRBJ2-7; 9 bases match TRBD1. The V and J ends lost 5 bases and 4 bases, in that order; junction bases with no gene match: 6. This CDR3 contains 14 residues. The chain's CDR3 is CASSVTGTGYEQYF. CDR3 sequence (DNA): TGTGCCAGCAGTGTAACCGGGACAGGGTACGAGCAGTACTTC.

This chain uses TRBV20-1 with TRBJ2-1; 7 bases line up with TRBD1. The V segment lost 3 bases and the J segment 12 bases; nucleotides outside the gene matches: 5. CDR1 and CDR2 (germline): DFQATT, SNEGSKA (reference sequence). The CDR3 extends over 11 amino acids. The CDR3 loop is CSASLQGLQFF. The CDR3 DNA is TGCAGTGCTAGTCTACAGGGGCTGCAGTTCTTC.

In its sample, this clonotype was seen a few times. The chain combines TRBV27 with TRBJ1-3; 8 bases match TRBD1. V gave up 0 bases and J gave up 0 bases; unmatched junction bases: 10. Germline V gene sequence: CDR1 MNHEY, CDR2 SMNVEV (reference sequence). This CDR3 has 19 amino acids. CDR3 residues: CASSLSPRDRRSSGNTIYF. In nucleotides, the CDR3 is TGTGCCAGCAGTTTATCCCCCCGGGACAGGCGGTCCTCTGGAAACACCATATATTTT.

V is TRBV5-5 and J is TRBJ2-7, with D maybe TRBD1 (5 bases). The CDR3 totals 11 residues. The V end lost 2 bases, the J end lost 7 bases, and 7 bases lay between the germline ends. CDR1 SGHKS and CDR2 YYEKEE come from the germline V gene (reference sequence). Here the CDR3 reads CASSLHREQYF. The CDR3 region has the DNA TGTGCCAGCAGCTTACACAGGGAGCAGTACTTC.

There are a few counts of this clonotype. This chain's CDR3 is CSARGNRTLPDTQYF. In nucleotides, the CDR3 is TGCAGTGCTAGAGGGAACCGGACTCTCCCAGATACGCAGTATTTT. This chain joins TRBV20-1 and TRBJ2-3; TRBD2 might be the D (5 bases). Trimming left V 1 base short and J 4 bases short, with 15 bases between. Germline assignment: CDR1 DFQATT and CDR2 SNEGSKA (reference sequence). CDR3 size: 15 residues.